The 22 T cell receptor beta chains reported below all come from one sample, sequenced in a study of blood T cell repertoires in COVID-19. Assay used: immunoSEQ multiplex PCR; TCRdb lists only in-frame clones, some missing. Altogether 200,000 to 250,000 clones are present, about 90% being singletons, with the ten largest covering roughly 2.6%. Material: peripheral blood. Receptors originate from a woman aged 60 to 75 with acute or convalescent COVID-19.

The chain carries TRBV5-8 and TRBJ2-1; maybe TRBD1 (5 bases). Germline CDR1 is SGHTS and CDR2 is YDEGEE. The V gene lost 0 bases and the J gene lost 11 bases, with 12 bases spanning the gap. The CDR3 extends over 13 amino acids. CDR3 DNA: TGTGCCAGCAGCTTGGGGCAGGGTTACAAGCAGTTCTTC. As protein: CASSLGQGYKQFF.

This chain joins TRBV9 and TRBJ2-6; 12 bases fit TRBD1. V gave up 4 bases and J gave up 2 bases; unmatched junction bases: 7. This CDR3 contains 18 residues. Germline CDR1 is SGDLS and CDR2 is YYNGEE. CDR3 loop: CASSPRGDRGPGANVLTF. CDR3 in DNA: TGTGCCAGCAGCCCGAGGGGGGACAGGGGGCCTGGGGCCAACGTCCTGACTTTC. Together with reference TRBV9 and TRBJ2-6, the CDR3 gives the full variable domain: DSGVTQTPKHLITATGQRVTLRCSPRSGDLSVYWYQQSLDQGLQFLIQYYNGEERAKGNILERFSAQQFPDLHSELNLSSLELGDSALYFCASSPRGDRGPGANVLTFGAGSRLTVL.

The rearrangement joins TRBV11-2 to TRBJ2-3, with 12 bases that match TRBD2. CDR1 and CDR2 from the germline V gene are SGHAT and FQNNGV. Trimming at V came to 1 base and at J to 8 bases, leaving 13 bases not matched to a gene. The CDR3 has 18 amino acids. In DNA form, the CDR3 reads TGTGCCAGCAGCTTAGGGCTAGCGGGAGGGCGAAGTTTTGGTACGCAGTATTTT. Its translation is CASSLGLAGGRSFGTQYF.

The gene calls are TRBV6-6 and TRBJ1-2; D not resolved. The CDR3 runs to 14 residues. Trimming pared 2 bases from V and 7 bases from J, leaving 14 bases between. Germline V CDR1 and CDR2: MNHNY, SVGAGI (reference sequence). The CDR3 reads CASSYDGRSFGYTF. For the CDR3, the DNA is TGTGCCAGCAGTTACGATGGCAGAAGTTTTGGCTACACCTTC.

This chain joins TRBV2 and TRBJ1-3; the match to TRBD1 covers 10 bases. V lost 3 bases, J lost 2 bases, and 1 base stayed unmatched. This CDR3 comprises 15 residues. The germline gives CDR1 SNHLY, CDR2 FYNNEI. CDR3 protein: CASSDDRGPGNTIYF. In nucleotides, the CDR3 is TGTGCCAGCAGTGACGACAGGGGGCCTGGAAACACCATATATTTT.

The chain carries TRBV5-5 and TRBJ1-5, with 10 bases fitting TRBD1. This CDR3 comprises 16 residues. The ends lost 0 bases at V and 6 bases at J; junction bases unmatched: 6. Germline assignment: CDR1 SGHKS and CDR2 YYEKEE (reference sequence). The CDR3 loop is CASSLVGTGVGQPQHF. CDR3 bases: TGTGCCAGCAGCTTGGTCGGGACAGGGGTGGGTCAGCCCCAGCATTTT.

The rearrangement joins TRBV10-2 to TRBJ1-6; possible D gene TRBD1, 5 bases. Trimming took 3 bases from V and 7 from J, leaving 7 bases between them. This CDR3 has 13 amino acids. Looked up from germline, CDR1 is WSHSY and CDR2 is SAAADI. CDR3 amino acids: CASSERQNSPLHF. DNA of the CDR3: TGCGCCAGCAGTGAACGACAGAATTCACCCCTCCACTTT.

The J gene is TRBJ1-4, the V gene TRBV11-2, with D possibly TRBD1 on 6 matching bases. Trimming took off 7 bases at V and 4 bases at J, with 16 bases between the two ends. Germline loops: CDR1 SGHAT, CDR2 FQNNGV. This CDR3 is built from 15 residues. The CDR3 bases are TGTGCCAGCACCTCCCAGGGGTTGGATAATGAAAAACTGTTTTTT. Amino acids: CASTSQGLDNEKLFF.

This rearrangement joins TRBV19 to TRBJ2-5; possibly TRBD2 for D (7 bases). The V end was cut by 3 bases, the J end by 5 bases, with 13 bases between. The CDR3 sequence is 14 residues long. The germline gives CDR1 LNHDA, CDR2 SQIVND (reference sequence). This chain's CDR3 is CASSIRGGAETQYF. For the CDR3, the DNA is TGTGCCAGTAGTATCAGGGGAGGGGCGGAGACCCAGTACTTC.

The chain joins TRBV28 to TRBJ1-2; 8 positions match TRBD1. Germline CDR1 and CDR2: MDHEN and SYDVKM. The CDR3 has 14 amino acids. J was trimmed by 4 bases and V by 5 bases; bases with no gene match: 6. CDR3 sequence: CASSTGQGFYGYTF. The DNA of the CDR3 is TGTGCCAGCAGTACCGGACAGGGCTTCTATGGCTACACCTTC.

The chain links TRBV29-1 to TRBJ2-7; TRBD2 might be the D (5 bases). V was pared by 5 bases and J by 4 bases, with 24 bases between. Germline V lookup: CDR1 SQVTM, CDR2 ANQGSEA. The CDR3 consists of 16 residues. CDR3 region: CSVSNPPSFGGYEQYF. The CDR3 nucleotides read TGCAGCGTTTCCAACCCTCCGTCTTTTGGAGGATACGAGCAGTACTTC.

The chain recombines TRBV24-1 with TRBJ2-1; 9 bases are shared with TRBD1. With V trimmed by 6 bases and J by 5 bases, 4 bases remained unmatched. Germline CDR1 KGHDR, CDR2 SFDVKD. This CDR3 has 14 residues. CDR3 nucleotide sequence: TGTGCCACCAGTAGGACAGGGGTTCACAATGAGCAGTTCTTC. This gives the protein CATSRTGVHNEQFF.

For this clone: One end of the junction is discordant with germline, which a read error may explain. The CDR3 loop is CATSREPGRTEAFF. CDR3 nucleotide sequence: TGCGCCACCAGCAGAGAGCCAGGGCGGACTGAAGCTTTCTTT. V gene TRBV15 combines with J gene TRBJ1-1; D is possibly TRBD1 (5 bases). The CDR3 sequence is 14 residues long. The germline V gene has CDR1 LNHNV and CDR2 YYDKDF (reference sequence).

The chain couples TRBV7-6 to TRBJ2-1; D may be TRBD1 (5 bases). Germline V CDR1 and CDR2: SGHVS, FNYEAQ. The V end lost 8 bases, the J end lost 3 bases, and 17 bases lay between the germline ends. This CDR3 spans 15 amino acids. In nucleotides, the CDR3 is TGTGCCAGCCTGAAATCCGCAGGGATCTACAATGAGCAGTTCTTC. The encoded protein is CASLKSAGIYNEQFF. The full variable domain, completed using reference TRBV7-6 and TRBJ2-1, is GAGVSQSPRYKVTKRGQDVALRCDPISGHVSLYWYRQALGQGPEFLTYFNYEAQQDKSGLPNDRFSAERPEGSISTLTIQRTEQRDSAMYRCASLKSAGIYNEQFFGPGTRLTVL.

The V call is TRBV12-5, the J call TRBJ2-2; D is possibly TRBD2 (5 bases). This CDR3 is 15 amino acids long. V shed 6 bases and J shed 5 bases, with 16 bases lying between them. From germline, CDR1 is LGHNT and CDR2 FRNRAP. The CDR3 protein is CASGPTGSGTGELFF. The DNA for the CDR3 is TGTGCTAGTGGCCCGACGGGATCGGGGACCGGGGAGCTGTTTTTT. The full variable domain, with the rest looked up from reference TRBV12-5 and TRBJ2-2, is DARVTQTPRHKVTEMGQEVTMRCQPILGHNTVFWYRQTMMQGLELLAYFRNRAPLDDSGMPKDRFSAEMPDATLATLKIQPSEPRDSAVYFCASGPTGSGTGELFFGEGSRLTVL.

This sequence joins TRBV19 and TRBJ1-2; TRBD1 matches 8 bases. CDR1 and CDR2 from the germline V gene are LNHDA and SQIVND (reference sequence). Trimming removed 5 bases from V and 7 bases from J; junction bases left unmatched: 12. The CDR3 runs to 15 residues. The CDR3 is CASSVQGAPSTGYTF. CDR3 DNA: TGTGCCAGTAGTGTTCAGGGGGCCCCCTCCACTGGCTACACCTTC.

This chain connects TRBV28 to TRBJ1-3; tentatively, D is TRBD1 (6 bases). Per germline, CDR1 MDHEN and CDR2 SYDVKM. There are 13 residues in the CDR3. V was trimmed by 6 bases and J by 2 bases, leaving 8 bases between them. The CDR3 coding sequence is TGTGCCAGCAGAGAGGGGGCTGGAAACACCATATATTTT. Its protein product is CASREGAGNTIYF.

The rearrangement uses TRBV7-2 and TRBJ1-1; a weak D match, TRBD1 (6 bases). The V end was cut by 5 bases, the J end by 4 bases, with 14 bases between. The CDR3 spans 14 residues. Germline V gene lookup returns CDR1 SGHTA and CDR2 FQGNSA. The CDR3 sequence is CASSEYRAGTEAFF. The CDR3 DNA reads as TGTGCCAGCAGCGAGTACAGGGCCGGCACTGAAGCTTTCTTT.

This chain joins TRBV2 and TRBJ2-5, with D possibly TRBD1 on 6 matching bases. The V gene's germline CDR1 is SNHLY and CDR2 FYNNEI. The CDR3 length is 14 residues. V lost 4 bases, J lost 2 bases, and 11 bases lay in between. The CDR3 is CASSADRSQETQYF. The CDR3 DNA sequence: TGTGCCAGCAGTGCCGACAGGTCTCAAGAGACCCAGTACTTC.

This chain joins TRBV5-1 and TRBJ2-3, with TRBD1 as a possible D gene (6 bases). The length of the CDR3 is 16 residues. The germline V gene has CDR1 SGHRS and CDR2 YFSETQ. V gave up 0 bases and J gave up 1 base, with 12 bases separating them. CDR3 loop: CASSLAQGKRTDTQYF. Here the CDR3 DNA reads TGCGCCAGCAGCTTGGCCCAGGGGAAACGCACAGATACGCAGTATTTT.

The genes are TRBV6-6 and TRBJ1-3; 7 bases map to TRBD1. Trimming took 6 bases from V and 0 from J; bases not matched to a gene: 23. The germline V gene encodes CDR1 MNHNY and CDR2 SVGAGI (reference sequence). This CDR3 contains 21 residues. CDR3 nucleotides: TGTGCCAGCAGCACCTCAAGGGTGACAGGGCTAAGAGGATCCTCTGGAAACACCATATATTTT. Amino acids: CASSTSRVTGLRGSSGNTIYF.

The chain uses TRBV18 and TRBJ2-5; tentative D call: TRBD2 (5 bases). The CDR3 consists of 14 residues. Germline CDR1 is KGHSH and CDR2 is LQKENI. Trimming removed 3 bases from V and 2 bases from J, with 10 bases in between. Here the CDR3 reads CASSPRETQETQYF. The DNA of the CDR3 is TGTGCCAGCTCACCGAGGGAGACTCAAGAGACCCAGTACTTC.